A selection of T cell receptor beta chains follows, all from one sample in a study of CD8+CD57+ T cells in acquired aplastic anemia. TCRdb passed the reads through MiXCR, listing each CDR3 protein once. The repertoire holds 120,000 or so distinct CDR3 sequences, with about 48% as singletons. The material sequenced was sorted CD4+, CD8+, or CD8+CD57+ T cells (not recorded which) from PBMCs. The receptors derive from a human donor in good health, serving as a control. CDR3s include the opening cysteine and the closing phenylalanine or tryptophan. The D gene is left open where the match is weak. Only some rows state a clone size, as once, few, many or a class for expanded clones.

abundance	d_gene	v_gene	j_gene	CDR3nt	CDR3aa
-	-	TRBV9	TRBJ2-7	TGTGCCAGCAGCGTGAGCCGGACAGAGGGGTCCGAGCAGTACTTC	CASSVSRTEGSEQYF
-	-	TRBV13	TRBJ1-1	TGTGCCAGCAGCCGAGAACAACACGGTTACACTGAAGCTTTCTTT	CASSREQHGYTEAFF
-	TRBD1	TRBV20-1	TRBJ2-7	TGCAGTGCCAGGGACAGGGCCTACGAGCAGTACTTC	CSARDRAYEQYF
many	TRBD1	TRBV6-5	TRBJ1-2	TGTGCCAGCAGTTCGGGACAGTACTATGGCTACACCTTC	CASSSGQYYGYTF
many	-	TRBV6-1	TRBJ2-3	TGTGCCAGCAGTGAAATGGGGGTACCCTCCTCGGGGTGGTCGGATACGCAGTATTTT	CASSEMGVPSSGWSDTQYF
-	TRBD1	TRBV4-1	TRBJ1-3	TGCGCCAGCAGCCCCGGCATGGTCGGGACAGGGGCTGGAAACACCATATATTTT	CASSPGMVGTGAGNTIYF
many	-	TRBV5-1	TRBJ1-3	TGCGCCAGCAGCTTGGCGGGGGGAAACTCTGGAAACACCATATATTTT	CASSLAGGNSGNTIYF
-	TRBD2	TRBV29-1	TRBJ2-5	TGCAGCGTGGGGACTAGCGGGGGGAACCAAGAGACCCAGTACTTC	CSVGTSGGNQETQYF
once	-	TRBV29-1	TRBJ2-5	TGCAGCGTTAAGGCAGTCTTAGTGGAGACCCAGTACTTC	CSVKAVLVETQYF
many	-	TRBV7-2	TRBJ2-1	TGTGCCAGCAGCTTGCGGCAGGGGAATGAGCAGTTCTTC	CASSLRQGNEQFF
many	-	TRBV6-2/TRBV6-3	TRBJ1-3	TGTGCCAGCAGATCGGGGGACGGAGCTCGAAACACCATATATTTT	CASRSGDGARNTIYF
-	TRBD1	TRBV20-1	TRBJ2-1	TGCAGTGCGGGACAGGACCACCTGAATGAGCAGTTCTTC	CSAGQDHLNEQFF
-	-	TRBV19	TRBJ1-2	TGTGCCAGTCAGGAGGGGCGCAGCTGTGGCTACACCTTC	CASQEGRSCGYTF
-	-	TRBV19	TRBJ1-6	TGTGCCAGTAGTCCCCGGGACCGCATATCACCCCTCCACTTT	CASSPRDRISPLHF
-	TRBD1	TRBV11-1	TRBJ2-7	TGTGCCAGCAGCTCCGGACAGGGTAGGACCTTCCAGTACGAGCAGTACTTC	CASSSGQGRTFQYEQYF
-	-	TRBV15	TRBJ2-7	TGTGCCACCAGCAGAATGACAGAGACCTACGAGCAGTACTTC	CATSRMTETYEQYF
once	TRBD1	TRBV24-1	TRBJ2-1	TGTGCCACACCTAGACAGGGGATGAACAATGAGCAGTTCTTC	CATPRQGMNNEQFF
-	-	TRBV7-9	TRBJ1-5	TGTGCCAGCAGCTTAGAAAGGGATCAGCCCCAGCATTTT	CASSLERDQPQHF
many	-	TRBV5-6	TRBJ1-6	TGTGCCAGCAGCTCCTACGGTCTAGGTAATTCACCCCTCCACTTT	CASSSYGLGNSPLHF